What follows is one T cell receptor beta chain and its context. This CDR3 contains 17 residues. V shed 2 bases and J shed 3 bases, with 20 bases lying between them. The germline CDR1 and CDR2 sequences are SGHRS and YFSETQ. TCR beta CDR3 regions were amplified from RNA. HTBI primers were used for first-round RT-PCR of the TCR CDR3. TCRdb analysed the multiplex PCR reads with MiXCR anew, one entry per CDR3 protein. The sample carries about 640,000 distinct CDR3 sequences, about 20% recorded once. The data belong to a study of T cells in Graves' hyperthyroidism and ophthalmopathy. The chain links TRBV5-1 to TRBJ1-2; D call uncertain. The specimen sequenced was blood. This clonotype was sampled from a man aged 25 to 45 with Graves' ophthalmopathy. In nucleotides, the CDR3 is TGCGCCAGCAGCTTCGCCCTCACTGACGCGTCCGACTATGGCTACACCTTC. This translates into CASSFALTDASDYGYTF.